The 13 T cell receptor beta chains presented below share a single source sample, sequenced in a study of blood T cell repertoires in COVID-19. Data came from immunoSEQ multiplex PCR; TCRdb stores just in-frame clones and leaves some out. The sample has approximately 220,000 clones, approximately 84% seen once. Sequenced: peripheral blood. These receptors were obtained from a woman aged 60-75 years with acute or convalescent COVID-19.

The chain carries TRBV9 and TRBJ2-2, with 11 nucleotides matching TRBD2. CDR1 SGDLS and CDR2 YYNGEE come from the germline V gene. This CDR3 region has 17 residues. Germline trimming cut 4 bases from V and 4 bases from J; bases unmatched to any gene: 9. The CDR3 DNA reads TGTGCCAGCAGCCCCAGCAGACTAGCGGGGTCCACCGGGGAGCTGTTTTTT. It translates to CASSPSRLAGSTGELFF.

To note about this clone: The sample carries other DNA sequences with the same CDR3. This chain links TRBV19 with TRBJ1-1; D remains ambiguous. The V gene's germline CDR1 is LNHDA and CDR2 SQIVND (reference sequence). Trimming took off 2 bases at V and 6 bases at J, with 4 bases between the two ends. This CDR3 spans 11 amino acids. DNA for the CDR3: TGTGCCAGTAGTATATTCTCTGAAGCTTTCTTT. This translates into CASSIFSEAFF.

The rearrangement links TRBV27 to TRBJ1-6; D call uncertain. Trimming shortened V by 8 bases and J by 10 bases, and 12 bases separated the two germline ends. Germline-derived CDR1 and CDR2 are MNHEY and SMNVEV (reference sequence). The CDR3 is 12 amino acids. DNA of the CDR3: TGTGCCAGCGCCCGACAAGGATCACCCCTCCACTTT. The encoded protein is CASARQGSPLHF.

The J gene is TRBJ2-2, the V gene TRBV6-5, with a possible D match to TRBD2 (6 bases). V lost 8 bases, J lost 5 bases, and 12 bases lay in between. The length of the CDR3 is 13 residues. CDR1 and CDR2 (germline): MNHEY, SVGAGI. The CDR3: CASGYLATGELFF. In nucleotides, the CDR3 is TGTGCCAGCGGATACCTAGCGACCGGGGAGCTGTTTTTT.

J is TRBJ2-2 and V is TRBV27; the match to TRBD1 covers 8 bases. The V and J ends lost 8 bases and 4 bases, in that order; junction bases with no gene match: 9. Germline V lookup: CDR1 MNHEY, CDR2 SMNVEV (reference sequence). The CDR3 spans 15 residues. The CDR3 loop is CASSDRAVGTGELFF. The CDR3 DNA reads TGTGCCAGCTCGGACAGGGCGGTAGGCACCGGGGAGCTGTTTTTT.

The rearrangement joins TRBV5-6 to TRBJ2-3, with D possibly being TRBD1 (6 bases). V lost 4 bases, J lost 1 base, and 13 bases lay in between. The CDR3 is 15 amino acids. Germline-derived CDR1 and CDR2 are SGHDT and YYEEEE. The CDR3 reads CASSPGVLGTDTQYF. In DNA, the CDR3 is TGTGCCAGCAGCCCAGGGGTTCTTGGCACAGATACGCAGTATTTT. Full variable domain (missing parts from reference TRBV5-6 and TRBJ2-3): DAGVTQSPTHLIKTRGQQVTLRCSPKSGHDTVSWYQQALGQGPQFIFQYYEEEERQRGNFPDRFSGHQFPNYSSELNVNALLLGDSALYLCASSPGVLGTDTQYFGPGTRLTVL.

The chain uses TRBV5-5 and TRBJ1-6, with D hard to call. Germline lookup yields CDR1 SGHKS and CDR2 YYEKEE (reference sequence). Trimming took 5 bases from V and 3 from J, leaving 12 bases between them. The length of the CDR3 is 15 residues. CDR3 sequence: CASSYDTFYNSPLHF. The CDR3 nucleotides read TGTGCCAGCAGTTATGACACTTTCTATAATTCACCCCTCCACTTT.

The rearrangement joins TRBV3-1 (or the pseudogene TRBV3-2) to TRBJ2-7; unclear D gene. With 4 bases removed from V and 4 bases from J, the gap between germline ends came to 11 bases. This CDR3 is 13 amino acids long. CDR1 LGHDT and CDR2 YNNKEL come from the germline V gene (reference sequence). For the CDR3, the DNA is TGTGCCAGCAGCCTCCGCGATCAATACGAGCAGTACTTC. Its translation: CASSLRDQYEQYF.

This chain connects TRBV4-1 to TRBJ2-5; D is perhaps TRBD1 (6 bases). The germline gives CDR1 MGHRA, CDR2 YSYEKL. The CDR3 runs 16 residues. V lost 1 base and J 5 bases, leaving 17 bases between the germline ends. The CDR3, as DNA: TGCGCCAGCAGCCAAGTTAAAGACAGGCGTCAGGAGACCCAGTACTTC. Translation gives CASSQVKDRRQETQYF.

The chain is built from TRBV12-3 or TRBV12-4 and TRBJ1-2; D possibly corresponds to TRBD1 (5 bases). Trimming removed 6 bases at V and 6 bases at J, with 14 bases between. The CDR3 has 13 amino acids. CDR3 amino acids: CASSPWGGDGYTF. CDR3 nucleotide sequence: TGTGCCAGCAGCCCCTGGGGGGGGGATGGCTACACCTTC.

With respect to this clone: Other DNA sequences in this sample translate to the same CDR3. The rearrangement links TRBV6-5 to TRBJ1-3, with a possible D match to TRBD1 (6 bases). The V and J ends lost 8 bases and 0 bases respectively, with 11 bases between them. Germline V gives CDR1 MNHEY, CDR2 SVGAGI. CDR3 length: 14 amino acids. The CDR3 here is CASRLQGSGNTIYF. The CDR3, as DNA: TGTGCCAGCCGGCTACAGGGCTCTGGAAACACCATATATTTT.

This chain uses TRBV5-1 with TRBJ2-5, with D possibly matching TRBD2 (6 bases). Germline V CDR1 and CDR2: SGHRS, YFSETQ. V was trimmed by 3 bases and J by 4 bases, leaving 13 bases between them. The CDR3 loop spans 14 amino acids. In nucleotides, the CDR3 is TGCGCCAGCAGCTCAGGCCAGGGAGGAGAGACCCAGTACTTC. It is translated as CASSSGQGGETQYF.

V and J are TRBV5-6 and TRBJ2-1; 13 positions agree with TRBD2. The CDR3 totals 18 residues. V shed 10 bases, J shed 3 bases, and the junction held 16 bases outside the gene matches. Germline assignment: CDR1 SGHDT and CDR2 YYEEEE. The CDR3 region is CACNHDWTSGGHYNEQFF. CDR3 bases: TGTGCCTGCAACCACGACTGGACTAGCGGGGGCCACTACAATGAGCAGTTCTTC.